These 11 T cell receptor beta chains originate from one sample sequenced in a study of T cells in lung cancer brain metastases listed by TCRdb under 2018. Receptor libraries were prepared by the immunoSEQ multiplex PCR assay. The clones in this table, taken by TCRdb from immuneACCESS, are in-frame only. Not every clone is retained; where verified, under half of the shortfall comes from an unresolved V gene, and the cause of the rest is unknown. In this sample the table shows around 1,200 clones, roughly 90% of which occur a single time. Approximately 10% of the sample lies in the top ten. The sample taken for sequencing was tumor tissue from a brain metastasis. Read against the paper, the sample's cell subset or site label means: paired resected brain metastasis. The receptors derive from a woman in her fifties or sixties with non-small cell lung cancer that had spread to the brain.

V and J are TRBV6-1 and TRBJ1-5; D gene ambiguous. This CDR3 comprises 15 residues. Trimming stripped 4 bases from V and 1 base from J, with 11 bases between. The germline V gene encodes CDR1 MNHNS and CDR2 SASEGT. The CDR3 here is CASSGDSDSNQPQHF. DNA for the CDR3: TGTGCCAGCAGTGGGGATTCCGACAGCAATCAGCCCCAGCATTTT.

This chain joins TRBV6-1 and TRBJ1-5; D gene ambiguous. The CDR3 contains 14 residues. Germline CDR1 is MNHNS and CDR2 is SASEGT. Trimming took 4 bases from V and 2 from J, leaving 9 bases between them. The chain's CDR3 is CASSGLRGNQPQHF. CDR3 nucleotides: TGTGCCAGCAGTGGGCTTAGGGGCAATCAGCCCCAGCATTTT.

The V call is TRBV14, the J call TRBJ2-2; D remains unclear. CDR3 length: 12 residues. Germline V CDR1 and CDR2: SGHDN, FVKESK. V was pared by 4 bases and J by 2 bases, with 2 bases between. The CDR3 loop reads CASSLNTGELFF. The CDR3 nucleotides are TGTGCCAGCAGCCTTAACACCGGGGAGCTGTTTTTT.

DNA of the CDR3: TGTGCCAGCAAGGGACAGGGGGGCTACGAGCAGTACTTC. It specifies CASKGQGGYEQYF. The V call is TRBV25-1, the J call TRBJ2-7, with 11 bases matching TRBD1. CDR3 length: 13 residues. With V trimmed by 7 bases and J by 3 bases, 2 bases remained unmatched. Germline values: CDR1 MGHDK, CDR2 SYGVNS.

CDR3 region: CASSLGTLTNTGELFF. CDR3 DNA sequence: TGTGCCAGCTCACTGGGGACACTTACGAACACCGGGGAGCTGTTTTTT. The chain joins TRBV18 to TRBJ2-2; possibly TRBD1 for D (6 bases). The CDR3 extends over 16 amino acids. V lost 4 bases and J 0 bases, leaving 12 bases between the germline ends. Germline CDR1 is KGHSH and CDR2 is LQKENI. Full variable domain (rest looked up from reference TRBV18 and TRBJ2-2): NAGVMQNPRHLVRRRGQEARLRCSPMKGHSHVYWYRQLPEEGLKFMVYLQKENIIDESGMPKERFSAEFPKEGPSILRIQQVVRGDSAAYFCASSLGTLTNTGELFFGEGSRLTVL.

The CDR3 here is CASSPSGEGRTEAFF. CDR3 bases: TGTGCCAGCAGCCCTAGCGGGGAGGGTCGCACTGAAGCTTTCTTT. V usage is TRBV13 and J usage is TRBJ1-1; D remains unclear. This CDR3 has 15 residues. V was pared by 5 bases and J by 4 bases, with 17 bases between. The germline V gene has CDR1 PRHDT and CDR2 FYEKMQ (reference sequence).

The chain links TRBV6-1 to TRBJ2-1; TRBD1 is a possible D gene (6 bases). CDR1 is MNHNS and CDR2 is SASEGT in the germline V gene. CDR3 length equals 11 residues. In DNA, the CDR3 is TGTACCACCGAGGGGGACAATGAGCAGTTCTTC. Its translation is CTTEGDNEQFF.

The gene calls are TRBV7-3 and TRBJ2-7; D is perhaps TRBD2 (6 bases). Germline values: CDR1 SGHTA, CDR2 FQGTGA. This CDR3 comprises 15 residues. Trimming took off 2 bases at V and 4 bases at J, with 15 bases between the two ends. Here the CDR3 reads CASSLEASARYEQYF. In nucleotides, the CDR3 is TGTGCCAGCAGCTTAGAGGCTAGCGCGCGTTACGAGCAGTACTTC.

A single count supports this clone. The V call is TRBV18, the J call TRBJ1-3; D not resolved. Germline V lookup: CDR1 KGHSH, CDR2 LQKENI. This CDR3 is built from 16 residues. Trimming shortened V by 0 bases and J by 0 bases, and 9 bases separated the two germline ends. CDR3 bases: TGTGCCAGCTCACCACCCCCTCGGTTCTCTGGAAACACCATATATTTT. Translating gives CASSPPPRFSGNTIYF.

The rearrangement joins TRBV18 to TRBJ1-1; TRBD1 is a possible D gene (6 bases). CDR3 length: 13 residues. The germline V and J ends were trimmed by 2 bases and 5 bases, with 9 bases remaining between them. Germline V CDR1 and CDR2: KGHSH, LQKENI. In DNA, the CDR3 is TGTGCCAGCTCACCAACTCAGGGGACTGAAGCTTTCTTT. It encodes CASSPTQGTEAFF.

J is TRBJ2-7 and V is TRBV5-6; no firm D call. Germline assignment: CDR1 SGHDT and CDR2 YYEEEE. The V end lost 2 bases, the J end lost 4 bases, and 4 bases lay between the germline ends. This CDR3 is 11 amino acids long. The CDR3 coding sequence is TGTGCCAGCAGCTTTCGGTACGAGCAGTACTTC. Its translation is CASSFRYEQYF.